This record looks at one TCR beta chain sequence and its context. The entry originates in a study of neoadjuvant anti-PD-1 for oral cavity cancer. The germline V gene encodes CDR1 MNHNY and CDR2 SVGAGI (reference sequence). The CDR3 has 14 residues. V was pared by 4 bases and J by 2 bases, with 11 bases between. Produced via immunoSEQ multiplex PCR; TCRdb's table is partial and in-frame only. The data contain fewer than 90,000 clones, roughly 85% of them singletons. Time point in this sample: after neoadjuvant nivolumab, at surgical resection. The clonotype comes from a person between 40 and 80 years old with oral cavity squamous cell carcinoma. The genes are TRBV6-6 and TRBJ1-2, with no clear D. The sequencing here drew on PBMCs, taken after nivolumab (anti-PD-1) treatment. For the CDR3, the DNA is TGTGCCAGCAGTTCCACGACGGGGAACTATGGCTACACCTTC. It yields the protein CASSSTTGNYGYTF.